The sample holds one count of the clone carrying this T cell receptor (beta chain). Three rounds of nested PCR, following a modified ARM-PCR protocol, produced the TCRbeta library. MiXCR was run by TCRdb on the multiplex PCR reads, yielding one entry per CDR3 protein. In the table there are 60,000 or so distinct CDR3 sequences, around two thirds of which are singletons. From germline, CDR1 is SGHNT and CDR2 YYREEE (reference sequence). The CDR3 is made up of 17 amino acids. This specimen comes from a study of tumor and adjacent non-tumor tissue in lung cancer. About the study: Aged about 31 to 80 years, patients included 10 men and a few women with stage I to III disease.

RNA was extracted from bulk tissue without any cell sorting. Distant lung tissue was collected more than 3 cm away from the tumor edge. This receptor was obtained from an older man with non-small cell lung cancer. Sequenced input: distant non-tumor lung tissue. The rearrangement uses TRBV5-4 and TRBJ2-2; no firm D call. For the CDR3, the DNA is TGTGTTAGCAGCCCCCTACCGGGCAGGACCCTCGCCGGGGAGCTGTTTTTT. This translates into CVSSPLPGRTLAGELFF.